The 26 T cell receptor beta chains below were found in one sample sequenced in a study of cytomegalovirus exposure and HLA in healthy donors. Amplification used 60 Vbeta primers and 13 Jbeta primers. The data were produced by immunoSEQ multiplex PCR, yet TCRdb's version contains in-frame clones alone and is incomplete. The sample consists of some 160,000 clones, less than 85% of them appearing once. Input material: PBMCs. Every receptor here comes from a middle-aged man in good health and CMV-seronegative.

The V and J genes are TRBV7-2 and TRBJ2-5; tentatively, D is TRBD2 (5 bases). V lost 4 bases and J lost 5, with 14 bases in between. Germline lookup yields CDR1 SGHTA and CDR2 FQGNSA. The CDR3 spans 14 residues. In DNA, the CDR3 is TGTGCCAGCAGCTCAGGACTCATGGGGGAGACCCAGTACTTC. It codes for CASSSGLMGETQYF.

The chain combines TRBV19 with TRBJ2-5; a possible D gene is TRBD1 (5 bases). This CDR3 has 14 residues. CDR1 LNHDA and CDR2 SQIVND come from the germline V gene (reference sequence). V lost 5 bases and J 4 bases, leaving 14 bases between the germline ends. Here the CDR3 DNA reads TGTGCCAGTAGTCTTCAGGGTAACGGAGAGACCCAGTACTTC. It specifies CASSLQGNGETQYF.

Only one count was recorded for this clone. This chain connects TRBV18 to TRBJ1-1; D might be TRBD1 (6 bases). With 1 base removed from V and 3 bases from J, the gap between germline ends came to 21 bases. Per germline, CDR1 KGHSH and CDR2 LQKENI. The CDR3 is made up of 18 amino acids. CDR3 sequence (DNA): TGTGCCAGCTCACCACGAGATGGGGGCATGTTGGGGGACACTGAAGCTTTCTTT. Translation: CASSPRDGGMLGDTEAFF.

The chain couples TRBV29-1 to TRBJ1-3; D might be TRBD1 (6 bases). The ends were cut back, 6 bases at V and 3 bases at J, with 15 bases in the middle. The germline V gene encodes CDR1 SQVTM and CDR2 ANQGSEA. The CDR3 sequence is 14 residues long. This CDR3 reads CSVIIRTDGNTIYF. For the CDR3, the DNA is TGCAGCGTCATAATCCGGACAGATGGAAACACCATATATTTT.

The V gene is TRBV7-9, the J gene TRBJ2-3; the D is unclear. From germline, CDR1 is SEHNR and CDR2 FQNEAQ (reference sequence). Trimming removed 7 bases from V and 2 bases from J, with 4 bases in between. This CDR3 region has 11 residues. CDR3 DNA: TGTGCCAGCATGTACACAGATACGCAGTATTTT. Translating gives CASMYTDTQYF.

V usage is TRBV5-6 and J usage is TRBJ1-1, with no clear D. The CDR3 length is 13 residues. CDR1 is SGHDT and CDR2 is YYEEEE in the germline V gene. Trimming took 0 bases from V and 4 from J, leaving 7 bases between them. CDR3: CASSLAAGTEAFF. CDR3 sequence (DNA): TGTGCCAGCAGCTTGGCGGCGGGCACTGAAGCTTTCTTT.

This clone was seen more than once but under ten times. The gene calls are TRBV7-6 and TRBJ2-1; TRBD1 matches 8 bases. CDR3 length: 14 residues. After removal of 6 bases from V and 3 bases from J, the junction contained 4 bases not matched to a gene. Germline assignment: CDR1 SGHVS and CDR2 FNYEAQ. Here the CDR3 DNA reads TGTGCCAGCAGGGGACAGGCAGACTACAATGAGCAGTTCTTC. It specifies CASRGQADYNEQFF.

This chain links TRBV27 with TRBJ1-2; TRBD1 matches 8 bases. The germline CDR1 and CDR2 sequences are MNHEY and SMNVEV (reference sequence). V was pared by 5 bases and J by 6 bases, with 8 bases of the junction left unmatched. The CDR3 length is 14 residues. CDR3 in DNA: TGTGCCAGCAGTGCCTCGGGGACAGGCCATGGCTACACCTTC. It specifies CASSASGTGHGYTF.

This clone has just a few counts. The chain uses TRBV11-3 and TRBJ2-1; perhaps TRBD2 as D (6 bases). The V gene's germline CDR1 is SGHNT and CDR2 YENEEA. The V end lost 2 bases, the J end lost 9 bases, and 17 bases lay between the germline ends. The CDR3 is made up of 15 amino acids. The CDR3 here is CASSLMRGAGLEQFF. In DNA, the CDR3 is TGTGCCAGCAGCTTAATGAGGGGAGCGGGTCTTGAGCAGTTCTTC.

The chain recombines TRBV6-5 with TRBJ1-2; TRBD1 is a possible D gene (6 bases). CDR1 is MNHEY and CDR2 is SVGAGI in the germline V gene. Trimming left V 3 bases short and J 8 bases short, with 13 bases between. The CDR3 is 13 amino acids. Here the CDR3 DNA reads TGTGCCAGCAGTTATCAGGGGCTTCGCGGCTACACCTTC. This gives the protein CASSYQGLRGYTF.

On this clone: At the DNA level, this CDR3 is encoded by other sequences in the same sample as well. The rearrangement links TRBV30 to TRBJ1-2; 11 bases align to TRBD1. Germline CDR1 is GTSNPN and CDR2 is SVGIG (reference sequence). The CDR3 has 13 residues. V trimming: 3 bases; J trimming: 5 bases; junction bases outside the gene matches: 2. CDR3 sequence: CAWRGQGGYGYTF. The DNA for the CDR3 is TGTGCCTGGAGGGGACAGGGGGGGTATGGCTACACCTTC.

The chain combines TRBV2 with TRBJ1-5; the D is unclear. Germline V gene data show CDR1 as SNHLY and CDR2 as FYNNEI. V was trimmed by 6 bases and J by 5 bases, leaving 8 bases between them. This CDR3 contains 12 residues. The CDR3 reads CASRGRHQPQHF. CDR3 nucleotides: TGTGCCAGCAGAGGGAGGCATCAGCCCCAGCATTTT.

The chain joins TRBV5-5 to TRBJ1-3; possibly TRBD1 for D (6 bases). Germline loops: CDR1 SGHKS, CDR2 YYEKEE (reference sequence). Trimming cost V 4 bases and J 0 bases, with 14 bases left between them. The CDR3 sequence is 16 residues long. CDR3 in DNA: TGTGCCAGCAGCCGAGCGGGGGGGCGCTCTGGAAACACCATATATTTT. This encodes CASSRAGGRSGNTIYF.

CDR3 loop: CAGGAGGLAWGEQFF. In nucleotides, the CDR3 is TGCGCCGGGGGTGCGGGAGGACTAGCTTGGGGTGAGCAGTTCTTC. The chain is built from TRBV4-1 and TRBJ2-1, with TRBD2 matching 8 bases. The CDR3 has 15 amino acids. The V and J ends lost 11 bases and 9 bases, in that order; junction bases with no gene match: 18. Germline V gene lookup returns CDR1 MGHRA and CDR2 YSYEKL.

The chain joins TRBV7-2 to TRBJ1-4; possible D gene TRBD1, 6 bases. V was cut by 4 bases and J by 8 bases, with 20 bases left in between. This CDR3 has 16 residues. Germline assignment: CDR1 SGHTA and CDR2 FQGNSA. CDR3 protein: CASSSLPQGAGEKLFF. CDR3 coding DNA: TGTGCCAGCAGCTCGTTACCACAGGGAGCAGGGGAAAAACTGTTTTTT.

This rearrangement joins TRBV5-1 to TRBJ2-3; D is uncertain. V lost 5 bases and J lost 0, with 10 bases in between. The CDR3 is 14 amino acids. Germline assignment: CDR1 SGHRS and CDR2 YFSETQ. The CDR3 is CASSFPESTDTQYF. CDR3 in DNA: TGCGCCAGCAGTTTCCCCGAGAGCACAGATACGCAGTATTTT.

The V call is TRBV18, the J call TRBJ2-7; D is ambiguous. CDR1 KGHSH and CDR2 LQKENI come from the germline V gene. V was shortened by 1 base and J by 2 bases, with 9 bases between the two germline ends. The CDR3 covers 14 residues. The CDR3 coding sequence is TGTGCCAGCTCACCACGCAACATCCCCTACGAGCAGTACTTC. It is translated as CASSPRNIPYEQYF. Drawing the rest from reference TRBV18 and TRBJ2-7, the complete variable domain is NAGVMQNPRHLVRRRGQEARLRCSPMKGHSHVYWYRQLPEEGLKFMVYLQKENIIDESGMPKERFSAEFPKEGPSILRIQQVVRGDSAAYFCASSPRNIPYEQYFGPGTRLTVT.

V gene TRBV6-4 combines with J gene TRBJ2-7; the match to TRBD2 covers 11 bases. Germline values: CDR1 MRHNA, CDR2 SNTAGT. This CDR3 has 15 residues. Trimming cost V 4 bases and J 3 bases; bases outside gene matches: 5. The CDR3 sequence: CASSATGLADYEQYF. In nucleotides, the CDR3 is TGTGCCAGCAGTGCCACGGGACTAGCGGACTACGAGCAGTACTTC.

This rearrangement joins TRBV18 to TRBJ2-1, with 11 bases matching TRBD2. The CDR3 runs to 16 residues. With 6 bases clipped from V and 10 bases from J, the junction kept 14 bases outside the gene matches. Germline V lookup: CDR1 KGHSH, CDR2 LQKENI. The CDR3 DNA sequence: TGTGCCAGCTCTACTAAAGGTAGCGGGGGGGCCGAAGAGCAGTTCTTC. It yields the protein CASSTKGSGGAEEQFF.

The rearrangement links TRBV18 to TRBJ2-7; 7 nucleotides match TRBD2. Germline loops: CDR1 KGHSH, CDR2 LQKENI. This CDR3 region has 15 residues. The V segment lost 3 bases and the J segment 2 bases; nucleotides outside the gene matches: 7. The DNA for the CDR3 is TGTGCCAGCTCACCCACTAGCGCAGGTACCTACGAGCAGTACTTC. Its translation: CASSPTSAGTYEQYF.

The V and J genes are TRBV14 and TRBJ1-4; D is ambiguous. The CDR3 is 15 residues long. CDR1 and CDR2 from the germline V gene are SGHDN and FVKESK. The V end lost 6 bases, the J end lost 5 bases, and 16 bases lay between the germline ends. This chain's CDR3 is CASRRTGSRNEKLFF. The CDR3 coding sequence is TGTGCCAGCAGGAGGACTGGATCGAGGAATGAAAAACTGTTTTTT. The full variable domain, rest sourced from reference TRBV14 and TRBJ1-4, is EAGVTQFPSHSVIEKGQTVTLRCDPISGHDNLYWYRRVMGKEIKFLLHFVKESKQDESGMPNNRFLAERTGGTYSTLKVQPAELEDSGVYFCASRRTGSRNEKLFFGSGTQLSVL.

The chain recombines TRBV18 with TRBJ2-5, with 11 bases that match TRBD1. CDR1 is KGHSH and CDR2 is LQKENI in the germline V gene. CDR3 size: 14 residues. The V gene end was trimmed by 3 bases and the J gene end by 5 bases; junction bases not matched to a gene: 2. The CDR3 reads CASSPGQGAETQYF. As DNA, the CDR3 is TGTGCCAGCTCACCCGGACAGGGGGCTGAGACCCAGTACTTC.

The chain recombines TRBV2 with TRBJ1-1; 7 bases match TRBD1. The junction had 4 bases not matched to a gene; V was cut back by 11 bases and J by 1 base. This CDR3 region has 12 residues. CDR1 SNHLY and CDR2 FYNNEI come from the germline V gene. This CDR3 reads CAEGDRNTEAFF. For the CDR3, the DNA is TGTGCCGAGGGGGACAGGAACACTGAAGCTTTCTTT. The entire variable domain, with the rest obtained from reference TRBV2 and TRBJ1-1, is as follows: EPEVTQTPSHQVTQMGQEVILRCVPISNHLYFYWYRQILGQKVEFLVSFYNNEISEKSEIFDDQFSVERPDGSNFTLKIRSTKLEDSAMYFCAEGDRNTEAFFGQGTRLTVV.

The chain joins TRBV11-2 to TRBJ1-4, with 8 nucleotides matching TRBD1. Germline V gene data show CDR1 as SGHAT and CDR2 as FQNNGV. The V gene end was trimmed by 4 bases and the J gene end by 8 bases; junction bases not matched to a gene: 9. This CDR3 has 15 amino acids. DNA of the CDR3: TGTGCCAGCAGCTCCTCGGACAGGGTAGGGGAAAAACTGTTTTTT. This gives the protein CASSSSDRVGEKLFF.

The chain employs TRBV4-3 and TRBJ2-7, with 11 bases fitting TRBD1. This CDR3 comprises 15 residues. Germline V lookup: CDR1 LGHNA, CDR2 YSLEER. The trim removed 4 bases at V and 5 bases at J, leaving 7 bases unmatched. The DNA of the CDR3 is TGCGCCAGCAGCCTTGGGACAGGGGGTTCGAACGAGCAGTACTTC. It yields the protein CASSLGTGGSNEQYF.

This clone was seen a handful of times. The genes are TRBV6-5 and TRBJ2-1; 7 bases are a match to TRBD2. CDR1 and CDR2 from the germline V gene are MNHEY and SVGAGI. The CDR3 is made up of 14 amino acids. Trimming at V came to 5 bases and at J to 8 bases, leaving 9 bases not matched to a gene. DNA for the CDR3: TGTGCCAGCAGTGGCCGGGACTATTTTTATGAGCAGTTCTTC. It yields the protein CASSGRDYFYEQFF.